This T cell receptor (beta chain) derives from a study of Graves' ophthalmopathy and Graves' hyperthyroidism. Study conclusions and caveats: The model reached around 66% sensitivity and roughly 72% specificity for predicting ophthalmopathy progression.

This clonotype was counted at least ten times. The target antigen is unknown. Amplification targeted the TCR beta CDR3 regions, with RNA transcripts as the source material. The first-round RT-PCR employed HTBI primers together with the Qiagen OneStep RT-PCR kit. A multiplex PCR was then performed as the second round. TCRdb itself ran the multiplex PCR reads through MiXCR, one entry per CDR3 protein. The sample includes under 250,000 distinct CDR3 sequences, 29% of them seen just once. Trimming removed 7 bases at V and 10 bases at J, with 20 bases between. The CDR3 consists of 15 residues. The germline V gene has CDR1 LNHDA and CDR2 SQIVND (reference sequence).

V and J are TRBV19 and TRBJ1-6; possible D gene TRBD1, 5 bases. The receptor comes from a man aged 50-60 years with Graves' ophthalmopathy. Sequenced: peripheral blood. CDR3 sequence: CASTERGVGGSPLHF. The CDR3 DNA reads TGTGCCAGTACCGAGAGAGGGGTCGGAGGATCACCCCTCCACTTT.